This T cell receptor (beta chain) derives from a study of blood T cells in healthy people across ages. Study details: Capturing about one barcoded beta molecule per two T cells was achieved by template switching. Study-wide results and limits: Greater diversity and more naive CD4+ cells were seen in long-lived donors than in aged donors.

The CDR3 runs to 16 residues. Trimming shortened V by 1 base and J by 0 bases, and 16 bases separated the two germline ends. CDR1 DFQATT and CDR2 SNEGSKA come from the germline V gene (reference sequence). Comments on this clonotype: Antigen specificity is unknown.

Combining a sample-barcoded 5' primer with a J-beta primer mix, a second PCR ran for roughly 7 to 11 cycles. TCRdb used MiXCR to reprocess the 5' RACE reads, holding one entry per CDR3 protein. The sample consists of over 1,500,000 distinct CDR3 sequences, roughly 52% of them appearing once. Healthy Caucasian individuals from Russia aged about 6 to 95 served as donors. Sequencing was done on a sample of blood. The TCR comes from a woman between 35 and 50 years old in good health. The chain has TRBV20-1 and TRBJ2-7, with D possibly matching TRBD1 (5 bases). In nucleotides, the CDR3 is TGCAGTGCTAGAGGAATGAGGTCCCAGGGCTCCTACGAGCAGTACTTC. This sequence encodes CSARGMRSQGSYEQYF.